The 30 T cell receptor beta chains in this list originate from one sample, sequenced in a study of T cells after yellow fever vaccination. TCRdb used MiXCR to reprocess the 5' RACE reads, holding one entry per CDR3 protein. The table shows around 250,000 distinct CDR3 sequences, with about 7% occurring only once. Sequences were derived from CD4+ T cells sorted from PBMCs, sampled 15 days after the yellow fever booster vaccination. The receptors originated from a man younger than 45 who received the YFV17D yellow fever vaccine.

In DNA, the CDR3 is TGCGCCAGCGCGCGGGACGTGGCGAACACCGGGGAGCTGTTTTTT. Amino acid sequence: CASARDVANTGELFF. This chain uses TRBV5-1 with TRBJ2-2; possibly TRBD2 for D (6 bases). The V and J ends lost 7 bases and 0 bases respectively, with 13 bases between them. CDR1 is SGHRS, CDR2 YFSETQ, per germline. This CDR3 contains 15 residues.

This clonotype was picked up many times. The J gene is TRBJ1-5, the V gene TRBV12-3 or TRBV12-4; D is ambiguous. The CDR3 covers 12 residues. The V and J ends lost 3 bases and 6 bases respectively, with 6 bases between them. The CDR3 coding sequence is TGTGCCAGCAGTTTCTTTGGTCAGCCCCAGCATTTT. This gives the protein CASSFFGQPQHF.

The V call is TRBV20-1, the J call TRBJ2-5; either TRBD1 or TRBD2 may supply D (5 bases each). Germline V gene lookup returns CDR1 DFQATT and CDR2 SNEGSKA (reference sequence). Deletions cut 4 bases from V and 1 base from J, with 10 bases between. CDR3 size: 13 residues. CDR3 residues: CSANGGTQETQYF. CDR3 in DNA: TGCAGTGCTAATGGGGGTACCCAAGAGACCCAGTACTTC.

The sample holds a few counts of this clonotype. The chain combines TRBV29-1 with TRBJ2-3; no clear D gene. Germline V gives CDR1 SQVTM, CDR2 ANQGSEA. The V end lost 3 bases, the J end lost 4 bases, and 11 bases lay between the germline ends. CDR3 length equals 13 residues. The CDR3 region has the DNA TGCAGCGTTGACTGGGGATTGCCAGATACGCAGTATTTT. As protein: CSVDWGLPDTQYF.

This chain joins TRBV7-2 and TRBJ2-7, with 9 positions matching TRBD1. CDR1 and CDR2 (germline): SGHTA, FQGNSA. The CDR3 sequence is 17 residues long. V lost 1 base, J lost 2 bases, and 9 bases stayed unmatched. The CDR3 reads CASSLVADRGGPYEQYF. DNA of the CDR3: TGTGCCAGCAGCTTAGTGGCGGACAGGGGTGGCCCCTACGAGCAGTACTTC.

The rearrangement uses TRBV6-1 and TRBJ2-3; TRBD2 matches 7 bases. J lost 2 bases, V lost 10 bases, and 12 bases had no gene match. CDR1 and CDR2 from the germline V gene are MNHNS and SASEGT. The CDR3 totals 15 residues. This CDR3 is CATRAAGVPTDTQYF. DNA of the CDR3: TGTGCCACAAGGGCGGCGGGGGTACCCACAGATACGCAGTATTTT.

This clonotype came up a few times. The chain couples TRBV6-5 to TRBJ2-2; 8 positions match TRBD1. Germline values: CDR1 MNHEY, CDR2 SVGAGI. Trimming took 2 bases from V and 7 from J; bases not matched to a gene: 6. CDR3 length: 15 amino acids. In DNA, the CDR3 is TGTGCCAGCAGTTACCAGGGGGCGCTTAGCGGGGAGCTGTTTTTT. This encodes CASSYQGALSGELFF.

The genes are TRBV15 and TRBJ1-4; unclear D gene. CDR3 length: 14 amino acids. The V end lost 3 bases, the J end lost 0 bases, and 5 bases lay between the germline ends. CDR1 and CDR2 (germline): LNHNV, YYDKDF (reference sequence). The CDR3 is CATSSSSTNEKLFF. DNA of the CDR3: TGTGCCACCAGCAGCTCTTCAACTAATGAAAAACTGTTTTTT.

The sample holds many counts of this clonotype. The V and J genes are TRBV4-3 and TRBJ1-3, with D unclear. CDR1 is LGHNA and CDR2 is YSLEER in the germline V gene. V was pared by 0 bases and J by 0 bases, with 6 bases between. The CDR3 totals 15 residues. This chain's CDR3 is CASSQEVASGNTIYF. CDR3 coding DNA: TGCGCCAGCAGCCAAGAAGTGGCCTCTGGAAACACCATATATTTT.

CDR3: CASSSSSADTQYF. The CDR3 nucleotides read TGCGCCAGCAGCTCCTCTAGCGCAGATACGCAGTATTTT. The chain recombines TRBV5-1 with TRBJ2-3; a weak D match, TRBD2 (6 bases). Germline V lookup: CDR1 SGHRS, CDR2 YFSETQ. CDR3 length equals 13 residues. V was cut by 3 bases and J by 4 bases, with 9 bases left in between. The full variable domain, its missing parts supplied by reference TRBV5-1 and TRBJ2-3, is KAGVTQTPRYLIKTRGQQVTLSCSPISGHRSVSWYQQTPGQGLQFLFEYFSETQRNKGNFPGRFSGRQFSNSRSEMNVSTLELGDSALYLCASSSSSADTQYFGPGTRLTVL.

This clonotype was seen a few times. The rearrangement uses TRBV5-1 and TRBJ2-3; 11 positions agree with TRBD2. Germline V lookup: CDR1 SGHRS, CDR2 YFSETQ. The CDR3 extends over 15 amino acids. The V segment lost 2 bases and the J segment 5 bases; nucleotides outside the gene matches: 4. The CDR3 loop is CASSFSGRARDTQYF. For the CDR3, the DNA is TGCGCCAGCAGCTTTAGCGGGAGGGCCAGAGATACGCAGTATTTT.

The chain couples TRBV6-1 to TRBJ2-7; TRBD2 is a possible D gene (5 bases). The CDR3 contains 18 residues. The V end was cut by 6 bases, the J end by 6 bases, with 30 bases between. Looked up from germline, CDR1 is MNHNS and CDR2 is SASEGT. The DNA for the CDR3 is TGTGCCAGCAGCTCCCGAGGGAGCCCGGGTCCCCAGCGACCCGAGCAGTACTTC. This gives the protein CASSSRGSPGPQRPEQYF.

The chain carries TRBV5-1 and TRBJ2-3; D is undetermined. Germline loops: CDR1 SGHRS, CDR2 YFSETQ. V was trimmed by 0 bases and J by 6 bases, leaving 11 bases between them. The CDR3 is 14 amino acids. CDR3 sequence: CASSLGAIQDTQYF. The CDR3 DNA reads TGCGCCAGCAGCTTGGGAGCGATTCAGGATACGCAGTATTTT.

There are a few counts of this clonotype. The chain is built from TRBV20-1 and TRBJ1-1; TRBD1 is a possible D gene (5 bases). The length of the CDR3 is 15 residues. Germline V CDR1 and CDR2: DFQATT, SNEGSKA (reference sequence). V was pared by 3 bases and J by 4 bases, with 18 bases between. The CDR3 bases are TGCAGTGCTAGCGCGGGGACTCCTCAGAGCACTGAAGCTTTCTTT. Its translation is CSASAGTPQSTEAFF.

J is TRBJ2-1 and V is TRBV18, with D maybe TRBD1 (5 bases). Trimming left V 3 bases short and J 5 bases short, with 8 bases between. Germline assignment: CDR1 KGHSH and CDR2 LQKENI. This CDR3 comprises 13 residues. CDR3 sequence reads: CASSPMTDNEQFF. The CDR3, as DNA: TGTGCCAGCTCACCTATGACAGACAATGAGCAGTTCTTC.

This clonotype was found a few times. The chain employs TRBV27 and TRBJ2-1, with D perhaps matching TRBD2 (6 bases). Germline-derived CDR1 and CDR2 are MNHEY and SMNVEV (reference sequence). This CDR3 has 15 amino acids. Trimming left V 4 bases short and J 3 bases short, with 13 bases between. CDR3 nucleotides: TGTGCCAGCAGTTACGGGGGAATCGTCTACAATGAGCAGTTCTTC. Its translation: CASSYGGIVYNEQFF.

This CDR3 is CASSQDLRGKGELFF. In DNA, the CDR3 is TGTGCCAGCAGCCAAGATCTAAGAGGGAAGGGGGAGCTGTTTTTT. The chain links TRBV4-2 to TRBJ2-2, with D perhaps TRBD2 (5 bases). Looked up from germline, CDR1 is LGHNA and CDR2 is YNFKEQ. The CDR3 has 15 residues. V shed 0 bases and J shed 8 bases, with 13 bases lying between them.

This chain links TRBV7-2 with TRBJ2-1; D remains ambiguous. Per the germline V gene, CDR1 is SGHTA and CDR2 is FQGNSA. Trimming cost V 9 bases and J 2 bases, with 17 bases left between them. This CDR3 comprises 15 residues. CDR3 sequence reads: CASLLRPGTYNEQFF. CDR3 nucleotide sequence: TGTGCCAGTCTACTCCGACCAGGCACCTACAATGAGCAGTTCTTC.

This clonotype was counted only a few times. The chain combines TRBV7-8 with TRBJ2-7; tentative D call: TRBD2 (7 bases). The CDR3 is 16 residues long. V shed 5 bases and J shed 2 bases, with 19 bases lying between them. CDR1 SGHVS and CDR2 FQNEAQ come from the germline V gene. CDR3: CASSQGPASGTYEQYF. In DNA form, the CDR3 reads TGTGCCAGCAGCCAGGGGCCGGCTAGCGGCACCTACGAGCAGTACTTC.

V usage is TRBV12-3 or TRBV12-4 and J usage is TRBJ1-5, with 7 bases aligning to TRBD1. Trimming removed 3 bases from V and 3 bases from J; junction bases left unmatched: 5. This CDR3 has 15 residues. The CDR3 DNA is TGTGCCAGCAGTTTGCAGGGGGAATTCAATCAGCCCCAGCATTTT. Protein product: CASSLQGEFNQPQHF.

CDR3 loop: CSVTRSSPEETQYF. CDR3 bases: TGCAGCGTCACAAGGTCTAGCCCAGAAGAGACCCAGTACTTC. V gene TRBV29-1 combines with J gene TRBJ2-5, with D possibly being TRBD2 (5 bases). Germline CDR1 and CDR2: SQVTM and ANQGSEA. The germline V and J ends were trimmed by 6 bases and 3 bases, with 17 bases remaining between them. This CDR3 has 14 residues.

This clonotype was counted only a few times. This chain's CDR3 is CASSPLFSRPEKLFF. CDR3 DNA: TGTGCCAGCAGCCCCCTTTTCTCCAGGCCCGAAAAACTGTTTTTT. The V and J genes are TRBV7-6 and TRBJ1-4; D ambiguous. The CDR3 contains 15 residues. The germline CDR1 and CDR2 sequences are SGHVS and FNYEAQ. Between the trimmed V and J ends, which lost 5 bases and 8 bases, there was a span of 18 bases.

This chain links TRBV30 with TRBJ2-3; no clear D gene. The CDR3 covers 15 residues. CDR1 is GTSNPN, CDR2 SVGIG, per germline (reference sequence). Trimming removed 0 bases from V and 4 bases from J, with 14 bases in between. CDR3 in amino acids: CAWSVQRTGADTQYF. CDR3 sequence (DNA): TGTGCCTGGAGTGTACAACGCACTGGAGCAGATACGCAGTATTTT.

The sample holds a few counts of this clonotype. The V call is TRBV19, the J call TRBJ2-7; 9 nucleotides line up with TRBD1. The CDR3 has 15 amino acids. The germline V gene has CDR1 LNHDA and CDR2 SQIVND (reference sequence). The trim removed 7 bases at V and 4 bases at J, leaving 11 bases unmatched. Here the CDR3 reads CASTSTPGQGYEQYF. The CDR3 DNA reads TGTGCCAGTACTTCTACGCCGGGACAGGGTTACGAGCAGTACTTC.

This chain joins TRBV20-1 and TRBJ2-5; 7 nucleotides align to TRBD1. The CDR3 spans 13 residues. The trim removed 6 bases at V and 5 bases at J, leaving 9 bases unmatched. CDR1 DFQATT and CDR2 SNEGSKA come from the germline V gene (reference sequence). The CDR3 reads CSAIQGYDETQYF. CDR3 DNA: TGCAGTGCAATACAGGGGTACGATGAGACCCAGTACTTC.

At least ten counts were recorded for this clonotype. The gene calls are TRBV5-1 and TRBJ2-5; the match to TRBD2 covers 9 bases. The trim removed 3 bases at V and 2 bases at J, leaving 8 bases unmatched. Germline CDR1 reads SGHRS; CDR2 reads YFSETQ. This CDR3 comprises 16 residues. The CDR3 here is CASSSLSAGGQETQYF. CDR3 nucleotides: TGCGCCAGCAGCTCACTTTCAGCGGGAGGACAAGAGACCCAGTACTTC.

This clonotype appeared many times. The rearrangement joins TRBV12-3 or TRBV12-4 to TRBJ2-1; TRBD2 might be the D (6 bases). This CDR3 has 15 residues. Trimming shortened V by 5 bases and J by 8 bases, and 19 bases separated the two germline ends. CDR3 loop: CASSDSPGAVDEQFF. As DNA, the CDR3 is TGTGCCAGCAGTGACAGCCCGGGAGCGGTTGATGAGCAGTTCTTC.

In its sample, this clonotype was seen a few times. The chain links TRBV7-9 to TRBJ1-2; 9 nucleotides match TRBD1. Germline CDR1 is SEHNR and CDR2 is FQNEAQ (reference sequence). V lost 5 bases to trimming and J lost 2 bases; unmatched junction nucleotides: 9. The CDR3 is made up of 16 amino acids. CDR3 protein: CASSPRRDRENYGYTF. The CDR3, as DNA: TGTGCCAGCAGCCCCCGGAGGGACAGGGAGAACTATGGCTACACCTTC.

The table lists this clonotype with many counts. V is TRBV6-2 or TRBV6-3 and J is TRBJ2-7; D is perhaps TRBD1 (5 bases). The CDR3 consists of 11 residues. The germline CDR1 and CDR2 sequences are MNHEY and SVGEGT. The V and J ends lost 10 bases and 3 bases respectively, with 10 bases between them. The CDR3 region has the DNA TGTGCCACAGGGCAGGGCTACGAGCAGTACTTC. This sequence encodes CATGQGYEQYF.

The V and J genes are TRBV6-5 and TRBJ2-2; TRBD2 matches at 8 bases. Trimming took 0 bases from V and 4 from J; bases not matched to a gene: 7. Germline loops: CDR1 MNHEY, CDR2 SVGAGI. This CDR3 has 17 amino acids. CDR3 protein: CASSYSGLAGFTGELFF. The CDR3 nucleotides are TGTGCCAGCAGTTACTCTGGGCTAGCGGGTTTCACCGGGGAGCTGTTTTTT.